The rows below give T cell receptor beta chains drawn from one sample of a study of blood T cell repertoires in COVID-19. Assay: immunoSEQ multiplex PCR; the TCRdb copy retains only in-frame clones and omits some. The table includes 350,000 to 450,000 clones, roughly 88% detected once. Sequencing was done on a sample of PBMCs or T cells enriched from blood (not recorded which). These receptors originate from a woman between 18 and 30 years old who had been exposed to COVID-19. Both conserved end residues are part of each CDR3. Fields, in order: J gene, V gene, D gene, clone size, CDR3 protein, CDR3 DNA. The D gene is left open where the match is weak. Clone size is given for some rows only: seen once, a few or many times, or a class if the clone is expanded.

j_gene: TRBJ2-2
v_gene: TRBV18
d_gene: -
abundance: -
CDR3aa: CASSPPYGSSTGELFF
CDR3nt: TGTGCCAGCTCACCACCATACGGGAGTAGCACCGGGGAGCTGTTTTTT

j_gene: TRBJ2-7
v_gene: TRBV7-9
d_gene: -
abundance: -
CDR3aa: CASNPPAGPYEQYF
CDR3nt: TGTGCCAGCAACCCGCCAGCGGGCCCCTACGAGCAGTACTTC

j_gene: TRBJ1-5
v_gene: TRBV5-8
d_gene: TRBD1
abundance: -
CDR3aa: CASSSDRRLSHGNQPQHF
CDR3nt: TGTGCCAGCAGCTCGGACAGGCGGCTTTCTCATGGCAATCAGCCCCAGCATTTT

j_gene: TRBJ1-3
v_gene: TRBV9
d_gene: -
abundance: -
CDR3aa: CASSVEQGSGNTIYF
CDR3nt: TGTGCCAGCAGCGTAGAACAGGGTTCGGGAAACACCATATATTTT

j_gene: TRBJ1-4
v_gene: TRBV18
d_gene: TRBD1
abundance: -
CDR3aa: CASSPRQGPYEKLFF
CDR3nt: TGTGCCAGCTCACCCCGACAGGGGCCTTATGAAAAACTGTTTTTT

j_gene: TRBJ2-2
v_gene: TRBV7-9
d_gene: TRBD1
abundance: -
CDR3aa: CASRPQGTGELFF
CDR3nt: TGTGCCAGCAGGCCACAGGGGACCGGGGAGCTGTTTTTT

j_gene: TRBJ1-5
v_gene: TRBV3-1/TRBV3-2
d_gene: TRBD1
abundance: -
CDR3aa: CASSQDRTGVQPQHF
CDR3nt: TGTGCCAGCAGCCAAGATAGGACAGGGGTTCAGCCCCAGCATTTT

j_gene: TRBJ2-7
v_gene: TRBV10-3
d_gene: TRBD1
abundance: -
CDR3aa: CAISGQGDYEQYF
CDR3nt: TGTGCCATCAGTGGACAGGGCGACTACGAGCAGTACTTC

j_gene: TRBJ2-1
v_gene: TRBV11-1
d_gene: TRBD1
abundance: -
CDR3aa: CASSFRGPNEQFF
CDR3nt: TGTGCCAGCAGTTTCAGGGGGCCCAATGAGCAGTTCTTC

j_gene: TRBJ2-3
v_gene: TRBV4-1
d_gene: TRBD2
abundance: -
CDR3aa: CASSQDQRLAATDTQYF
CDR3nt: TGCGCCAGCAGCCAAGATCAAAGACTAGCGGCCACAGATACGCAGTATTTT

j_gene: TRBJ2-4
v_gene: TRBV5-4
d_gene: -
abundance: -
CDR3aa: CASSPGGLAKNIQYF
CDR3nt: TGTGCCAGCAGCCCCGGGGGACTAGCCAAAAACATTCAGTACTTC

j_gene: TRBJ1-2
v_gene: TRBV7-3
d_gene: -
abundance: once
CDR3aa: CARDGQEDGYTF
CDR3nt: TGTGCCAGGGATGGGCAGGAGGATGGCTACACCTTC

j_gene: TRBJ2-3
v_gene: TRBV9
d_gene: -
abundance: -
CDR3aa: CASSVDSSTDTQYF
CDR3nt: TGTGCCAGCAGCGTCGACAGTAGCACAGATACGCAGTATTTT

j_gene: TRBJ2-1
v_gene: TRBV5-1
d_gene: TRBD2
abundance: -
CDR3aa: CASSPTERGGPNEQFF
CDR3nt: TGCGCCAGCAGCCCAACAGAGCGGGGGGGCCCAAATGAGCAGTTCTTC

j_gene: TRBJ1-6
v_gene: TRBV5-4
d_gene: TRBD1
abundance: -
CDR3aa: CASSLYGTVNSPLHF
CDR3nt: TGTGCCAGCAGCTTGTATGGGACAGTAAATTCACCCCTCCACTTT

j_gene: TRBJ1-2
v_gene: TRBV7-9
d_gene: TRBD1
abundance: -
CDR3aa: CASSLAGTGVWYGYTF
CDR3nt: TGTGCCAGCAGCTTAGCGGGGACAGGGGTATGGTATGGCTACACCTTC

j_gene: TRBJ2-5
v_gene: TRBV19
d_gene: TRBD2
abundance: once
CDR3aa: CASGGAGTRETQYF
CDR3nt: TGTGCCAGTGGAGGAGCGGGAACCAGAGAGACCCAGTACTTC

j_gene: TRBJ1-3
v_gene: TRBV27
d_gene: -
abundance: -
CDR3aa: CASSLSAQAGDTIYF
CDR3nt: TGTGCCAGCAGTTTATCGGCGCAGGCCGGGGACACCATATATTTT

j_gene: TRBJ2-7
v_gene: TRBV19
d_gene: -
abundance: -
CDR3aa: CATSDSLWEQYF
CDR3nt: TGTGCCACCTCAGACAGTTTGTGGGAGCAGTACTTC

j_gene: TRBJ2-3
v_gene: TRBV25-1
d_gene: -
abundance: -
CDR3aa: CASSDSLTDTQYF
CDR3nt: TGTGCCAGCAGTGACAGTCTCACAGATACGCAGTATTTT

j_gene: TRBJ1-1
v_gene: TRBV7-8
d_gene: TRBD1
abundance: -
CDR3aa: CASKPLQGGMNTEAFF
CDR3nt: TGTGCCAGCAAACCTCTACAGGGGGGGATGAACACTGAAGCTTTCTTT

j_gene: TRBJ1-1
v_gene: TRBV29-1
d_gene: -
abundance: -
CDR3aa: CSVVPGNTEAFF
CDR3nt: TGCAGCGTTGTACCAGGGAACACTGAAGCTTTCTTT

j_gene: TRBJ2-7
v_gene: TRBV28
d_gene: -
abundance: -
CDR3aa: CASSLTGSYEQYF
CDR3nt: TGTGCCAGCAGCCTGACAGGTTCCTACGAGCAGTACTTC

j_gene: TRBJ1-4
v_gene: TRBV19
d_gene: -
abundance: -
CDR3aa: CASSIVLDSWEKLFF
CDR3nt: TGTGCCAGTAGTATAGTCCTTGACAGTTGGGAAAAACTGTTTTTT

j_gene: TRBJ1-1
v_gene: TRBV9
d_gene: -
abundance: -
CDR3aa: CASSVALNTEAFF
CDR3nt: TGTGCCAGCAGCGTAGCTCTGAACACTGAAGCTTTCTTT

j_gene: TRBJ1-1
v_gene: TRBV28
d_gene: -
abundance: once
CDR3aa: CASSLSADTEAFF
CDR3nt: TGTGCCAGCAGTTTATCGGCGGACACTGAAGCTTTCTTT

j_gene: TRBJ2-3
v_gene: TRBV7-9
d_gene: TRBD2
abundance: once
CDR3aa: CASSETAGGGLDTQYF
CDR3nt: TGTGCCAGCAGCGAAACAGCGGGAGGAGGCTTAGATACGCAGTATTTT

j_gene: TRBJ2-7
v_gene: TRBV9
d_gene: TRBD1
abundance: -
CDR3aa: CASSVGGQGTDEQYF
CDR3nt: TGTGCCAGCAGCGTAGGGGGACAGGGGACTGATGAGCAGTACTTC

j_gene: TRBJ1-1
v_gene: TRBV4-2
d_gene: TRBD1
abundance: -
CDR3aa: CASSQALGQGRTEAFF
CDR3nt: TGTGCCAGCAGCCAAGCCCTTGGACAGGGCCGCACTGAAGCTTTCTTT